This T cell receptor beta chain stems from a study of T cell responses to AZD1222 COVID-19 vaccine. Study-wide points: Among the donors, most were white British and more were female, and clonal diversity was possibly underestimated. Only after the peak T cell response were repertoires sampled. Spike-specific TCR repertoires showed rising breadth and depth after two AZD1222 doses.

Clones were read by immunoSEQ multiplex PCR, and TCRdb kept only the in-frame ones, dropping some. The sample contains approximately 160,000 clones, 90% to 95% of which appear only once. A remark on this clone: Its specificity is not known.

Germline loops: CDR1 SGHVS, CDR2 FQNEAQ. The CDR3 sequence is 18 residues long. V was shortened by 1 base and J by 5 bases, with 18 bases between the two germline ends. Pooled in the analysis were second doses at about 4 or about 12 weeks. This sequence originates from an adult who received the AZD1222 COVID-19 vaccine. The source was peripheral blood, collected 28 days after the second AZD1222 dose. The chain carries TRBV7-8 and TRBJ1-6; perhaps TRBD1 as D (6 bases). The CDR3 bases are TGTGCCAGCAGCTTAGATTATCGGGACATTTTTAATAATTCACCCCTCCACTTT. The encoded protein is CASSLDYRDIFNNSPLHF.